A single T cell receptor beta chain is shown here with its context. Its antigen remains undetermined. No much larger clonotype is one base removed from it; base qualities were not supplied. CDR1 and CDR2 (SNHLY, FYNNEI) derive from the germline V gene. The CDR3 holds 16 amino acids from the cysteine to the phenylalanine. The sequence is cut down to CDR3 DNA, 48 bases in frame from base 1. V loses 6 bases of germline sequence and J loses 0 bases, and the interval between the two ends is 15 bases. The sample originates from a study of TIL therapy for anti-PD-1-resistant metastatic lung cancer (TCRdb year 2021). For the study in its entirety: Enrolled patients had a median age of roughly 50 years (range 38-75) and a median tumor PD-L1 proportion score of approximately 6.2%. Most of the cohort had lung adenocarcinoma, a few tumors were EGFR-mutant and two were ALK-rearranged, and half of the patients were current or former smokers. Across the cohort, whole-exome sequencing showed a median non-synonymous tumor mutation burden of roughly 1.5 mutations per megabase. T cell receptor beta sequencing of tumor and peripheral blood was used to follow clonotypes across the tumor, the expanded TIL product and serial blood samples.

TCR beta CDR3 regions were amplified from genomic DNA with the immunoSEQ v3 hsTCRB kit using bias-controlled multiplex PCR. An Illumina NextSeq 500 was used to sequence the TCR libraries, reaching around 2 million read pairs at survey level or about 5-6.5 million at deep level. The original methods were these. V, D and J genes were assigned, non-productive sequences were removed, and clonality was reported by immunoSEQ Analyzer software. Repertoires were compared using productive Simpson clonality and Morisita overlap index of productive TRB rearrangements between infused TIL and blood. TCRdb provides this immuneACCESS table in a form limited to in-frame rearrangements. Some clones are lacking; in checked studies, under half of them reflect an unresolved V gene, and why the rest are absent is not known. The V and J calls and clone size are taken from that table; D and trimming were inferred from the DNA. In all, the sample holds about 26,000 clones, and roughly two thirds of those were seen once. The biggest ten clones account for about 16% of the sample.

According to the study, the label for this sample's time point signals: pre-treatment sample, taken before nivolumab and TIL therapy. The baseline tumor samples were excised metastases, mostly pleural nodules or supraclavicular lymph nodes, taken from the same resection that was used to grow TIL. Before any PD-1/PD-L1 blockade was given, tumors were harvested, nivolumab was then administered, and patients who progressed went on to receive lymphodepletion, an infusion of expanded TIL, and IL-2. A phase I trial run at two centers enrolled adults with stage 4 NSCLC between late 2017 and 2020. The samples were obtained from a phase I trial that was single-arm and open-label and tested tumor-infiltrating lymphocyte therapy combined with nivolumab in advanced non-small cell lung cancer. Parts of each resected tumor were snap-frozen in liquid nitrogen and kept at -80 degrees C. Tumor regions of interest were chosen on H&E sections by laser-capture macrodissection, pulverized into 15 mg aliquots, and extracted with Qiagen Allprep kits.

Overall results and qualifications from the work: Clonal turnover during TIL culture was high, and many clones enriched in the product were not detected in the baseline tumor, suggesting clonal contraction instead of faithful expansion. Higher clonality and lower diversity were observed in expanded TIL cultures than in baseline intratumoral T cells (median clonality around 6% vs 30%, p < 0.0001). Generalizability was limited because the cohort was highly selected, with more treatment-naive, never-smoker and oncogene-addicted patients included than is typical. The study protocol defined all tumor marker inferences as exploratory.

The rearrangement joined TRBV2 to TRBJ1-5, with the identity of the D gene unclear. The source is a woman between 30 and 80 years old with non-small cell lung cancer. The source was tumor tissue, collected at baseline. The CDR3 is CASSAQSTYSNQPQHF. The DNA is TGTGCCAGCAGCGCACAGAGCACCTATAGCAATCAGCCCCAGCATTTT.